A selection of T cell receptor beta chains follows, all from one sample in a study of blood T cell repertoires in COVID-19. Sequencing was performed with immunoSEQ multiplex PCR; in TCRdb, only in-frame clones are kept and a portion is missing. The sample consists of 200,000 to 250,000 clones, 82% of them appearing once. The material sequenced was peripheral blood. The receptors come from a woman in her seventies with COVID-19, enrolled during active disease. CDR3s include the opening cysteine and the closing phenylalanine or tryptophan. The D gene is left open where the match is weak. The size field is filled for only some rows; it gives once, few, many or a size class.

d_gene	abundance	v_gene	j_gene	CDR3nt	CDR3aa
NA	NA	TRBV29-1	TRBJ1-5	TGCAGCGTTGTAGTTCAACAGGGAAGCAATCAGCCCCAGCATTTT	CSVVVQQGSNQPQHF
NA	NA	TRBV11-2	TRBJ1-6	TGTGCCAGCAGTATACGTAGGACAGATTATAATTCACCCCTCCACTTT	CASSIRRTDYNSPLHF
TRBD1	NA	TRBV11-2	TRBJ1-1	TGTGCCAGCAGCCGGGGACAGAGGAACACTGAAGCTTTCTTT	CASSRGQRNTEAFF
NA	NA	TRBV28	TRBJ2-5	TGTGCCAGCAGTTTGCCGGGGCAAGAGACCCAGTACTTC	CASSLPGQETQYF
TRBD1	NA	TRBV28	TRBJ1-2	TGTGCCAGCAGTCCCGGGACAGACTATGGCTACACCTTC	CASSPGTDYGYTF
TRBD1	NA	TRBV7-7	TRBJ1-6	TGTGCCAGCAGCCGGGACAGGAATTCACCCCTCCACTTT	CASSRDRNSPLHF
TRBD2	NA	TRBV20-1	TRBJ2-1	TGCAGTGCTAGTATGGGCGGGAGGGGGCAGTTCTTC	CSASMGGRGQFF
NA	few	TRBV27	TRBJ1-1	TGTGCCAGCAGTTTATCATCAGGGGAGGGAAACACTGAAGCTTTCTTT	CASSLSSGEGNTEAFF
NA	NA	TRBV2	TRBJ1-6	TGTGCCAGCAGTGAAGGCAGTAATTCACCCCTCCACTTT	CASSEGSNSPLHF
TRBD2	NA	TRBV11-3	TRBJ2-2	TGTGCCAGCAGCTTAGTAGCGGGCACCGGGGAGCTGTTTTTT	CASSLVAGTGELFF
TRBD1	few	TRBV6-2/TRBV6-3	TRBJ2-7	TGTGCCAGCAGTTATGGGGTAGGACAGGGAACCTACGAGCAGTACTTC	CASSYGVGQGTYEQYF
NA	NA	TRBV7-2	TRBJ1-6	TGTGCCAGCAGCGAGCGGACAGTTTCTTTCAGCTCCTATAATTCACCCCTCCACTTT	CASSERTVSFSSYNSPLHF
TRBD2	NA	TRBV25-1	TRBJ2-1	TGTGCCAGCACCAAAACTAGCGGGAGGGCTCTTGAGCAGTTCTTC	CASTKTSGRALEQFF
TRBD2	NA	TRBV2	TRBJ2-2	TGTGCCAGCAGTGCTTCTAGCGGGAACACCGGGGAGCTGTTTTTT	CASSASSGNTGELFF
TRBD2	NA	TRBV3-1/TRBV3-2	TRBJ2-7	TGTGCCAGCAGCCAAGGGGCATCGGGAGGCTCCTACGAGCAGTACTTC	CASSQGASGGSYEQYF
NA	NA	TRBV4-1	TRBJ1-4	TGCGCCAGCAGCCAAGATCCGGCAACTAATGAAAAACTGTTTTTT	CASSQDPATNEKLFF
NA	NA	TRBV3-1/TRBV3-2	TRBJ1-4	TGTGCCAGCAGCCCGCGGACTGTAGGCAATGAAAAACTGTTTTTT	CASSPRTVGNEKLFF
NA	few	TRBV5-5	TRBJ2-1	TGTGCCAGCAGCTTGGTTGGACTAGGGGGCTACAATGAGCAGTTCTTC	CASSLVGLGGYNEQFF
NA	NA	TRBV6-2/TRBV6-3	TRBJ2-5	TGTGCCAGCAGTTCCCCAAGGATAGTGAGGCAAGAGACCCAGTACTTC	CASSSPRIVRQETQYF
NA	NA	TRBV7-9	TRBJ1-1	TGTGCCAGCAGCTTAAGAGGTAGGACAGCGAACACTGAAGCTTTCTTT	CASSLRGRTANTEAFF
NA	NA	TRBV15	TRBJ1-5	TGTGCCACCAGCCCTTCGCCGGGGGGGGAGCAGCCCCAGCATTTT	CATSPSPGGEQPQHF
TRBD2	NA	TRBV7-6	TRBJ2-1	TGTGCCAGCAGCTTAGGGGTAGCGGGATACTCCTACAATGAGCAGTTCTTC	CASSLGVAGYSYNEQFF
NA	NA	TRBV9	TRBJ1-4	TGTGCCAGCAGCGTAGCAGGGAAGGTTGAAAAACTGTTTTTT	CASSVAGKVEKLFF
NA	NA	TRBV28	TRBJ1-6	TGTGCCAGCAGTCCATCGGACAGTAGCTCCTATAATTCACCCCTCCACTTT	CASSPSDSSSYNSPLHF
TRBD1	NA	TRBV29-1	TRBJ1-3	TGCAGCGGGGTCCTGACAGGGCCTGGAAACACCATATATTTT	CSGVLTGPGNTIYF
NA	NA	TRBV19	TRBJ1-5	TGTGCCAGTAGTTTTCGAGATCAGCCCCAGCATTTT	CASSFRDQPQHF
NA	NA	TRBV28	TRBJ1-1	TGTGCCAGCCAGTCGGCGGCCCAAGCTTTCTTT	CASQSAAQAFF
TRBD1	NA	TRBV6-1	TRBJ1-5	TGTGCCAGCAGTGAAACACAGGGGGCTGGCCAGCCCCAGCATTTT	CASSETQGAGQPQHF
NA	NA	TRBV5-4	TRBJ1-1	TGTGCCAGCAGCGTAACAGCGAACACTGAAGCTTTCTTT	CASSVTANTEAFF
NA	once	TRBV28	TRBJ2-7	TGTGCCAGCCGACCAGGGGGAGCGGGAGATTACGAGCAGTACTTC	CASRPGGAGDYEQYF
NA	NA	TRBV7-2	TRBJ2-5	TGTGCCAGCAGCCGCCTCATTACAGGGACCCAAGAGACCCAGTACTTC	CASSRLITGTQETQYF
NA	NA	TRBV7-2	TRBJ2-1	TGTGCCAGCAGCTCCCGCCGTATGAGCTCCTACAATGAGCAGTTCTTC	CASSSRRMSSYNEQFF
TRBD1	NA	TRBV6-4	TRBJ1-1	TGTGCCAGCAGGCAGGGGGCGAACACTGAAGCTTTCTTT	CASRQGANTEAFF
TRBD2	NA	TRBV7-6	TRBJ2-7	TGTGCCAGCAGCCTCTGGACTAGCGGGAGTACCCACGGCGAGCAGTACTTC	CASSLWTSGSTHGEQYF
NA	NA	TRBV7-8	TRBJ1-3	TGTGCCAGCAGCTTATCCCGGGGGTCCACCGGCAACACCATATATTTT	CASSLSRGSTGNTIYF